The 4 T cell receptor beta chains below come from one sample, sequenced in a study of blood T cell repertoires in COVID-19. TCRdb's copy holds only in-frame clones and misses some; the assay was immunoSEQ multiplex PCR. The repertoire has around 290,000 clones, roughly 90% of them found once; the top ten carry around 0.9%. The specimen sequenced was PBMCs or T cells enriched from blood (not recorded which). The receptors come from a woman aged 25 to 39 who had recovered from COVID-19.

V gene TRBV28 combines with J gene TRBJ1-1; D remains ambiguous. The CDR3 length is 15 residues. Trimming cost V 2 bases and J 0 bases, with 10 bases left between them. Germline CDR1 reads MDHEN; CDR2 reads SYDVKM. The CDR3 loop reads CASSLPGDMNTEAFF. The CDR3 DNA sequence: TGTGCCAGCAGTTTACCGGGAGACATGAACACTGAAGCTTTCTTT.

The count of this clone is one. In nucleotides, the CDR3 is TGCGCCAGCAGCCCAGGGACAGCCACAGATACGCAGTATTTT. It is translated as CASSPGTATDTQYF. The V gene is TRBV5-1, the J gene TRBJ2-3; 7 nucleotides line up with TRBD1. The V gene's germline CDR1 is SGHRS and CDR2 YFSETQ. CDR3 length: 14 residues. The J segment lost 2 bases and the V segment lost 4 bases, leaving 4 bases of the junction unmatched.

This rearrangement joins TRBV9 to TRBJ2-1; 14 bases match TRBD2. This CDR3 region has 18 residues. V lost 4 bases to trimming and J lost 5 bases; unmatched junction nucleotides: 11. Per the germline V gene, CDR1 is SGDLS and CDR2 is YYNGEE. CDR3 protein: CASSFGTSGSLRHNEQFF. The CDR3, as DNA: TGTGCCAGCAGCTTTGGGACTAGCGGGAGTTTAAGACACAATGAGCAGTTCTTC. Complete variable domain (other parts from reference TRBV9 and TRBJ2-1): DSGVTQTPKHLITATGQRVTLRCSPRSGDLSVYWYQQSLDQGLQFLIQYYNGEERAKGNILERFSAQQFPDLHSELNLSSLELGDSALYFCASSFGTSGSLRHNEQFFGPGTRLTVL.

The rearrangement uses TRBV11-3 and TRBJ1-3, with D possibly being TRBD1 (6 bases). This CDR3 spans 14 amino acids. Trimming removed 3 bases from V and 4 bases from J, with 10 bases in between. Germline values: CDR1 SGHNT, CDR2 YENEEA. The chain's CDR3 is CASSFGTHGNTIYF. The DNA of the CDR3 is TGTGCCAGCAGCTTCGGGACACACGGAAACACCATATATTTT.